The 20 T cell receptor beta chains reported below all come from one sample, sequenced in a study of tumor-infiltrating lymphocytes in localized non-small cell lung cancer. This table comes from immunoSEQ multiplex PCR, and its TCRdb copy is limited to in-frame clones, with some not included. The sample comprises under 10,000 clones, over 75% of which are singletons, and roughly a sixth rests with the top ten. Sequencing used uninvolved lung tissue not adjacent to the tumor. The receptors stem from a human donor with non-small cell lung cancer.

The chain recombines TRBV4-1 with TRBJ2-7, with 9 bases matching TRBD2. The CDR3 spans 15 residues. Looked up from germline, CDR1 is MGHRA and CDR2 is YSYEKL. V trimming: 3 bases; J trimming: 2 bases; junction bases outside the gene matches: 5. CDR3 residues: CASSQVAGVPYEQYF. CDR3 nucleotides: TGCGCCAGCAGCCAGGTAGCGGGGGTTCCCTACGAGCAGTACTTC.

The table lists this clone with a count of one. V is TRBV14 and J is TRBJ1-6; D unresolved. Per germline, CDR1 SGHDN and CDR2 FVKESK. Trimming left V 1 base short and J 9 bases short, with 10 bases between. The CDR3 runs 14 residues. CDR3 residues: CASSQVSAISPLHF. In nucleotides, the CDR3 is TGTGCCAGCAGCCAAGTTTCGGCTATTTCACCCCTCCACTTT. Variable domain in full (rest from reference TRBV14 and TRBJ1-6): EAGVTQFPSHSVIEKGQTVTLRCDPISGHDNLYWYRRVMGKEIKFLLHFVKESKQDESGMPNNRFLAERTGGTYSTLKVQPAELEDSGVYFCASSQVSAISPLHFGNGTRLTVT.

This clone was counted only a few times. The gene calls are TRBV27 and TRBJ1-1; D uncertain. Germline lookup yields CDR1 MNHEY and CDR2 SMNVEV (reference sequence). With 5 bases removed from V and 1 base from J, the gap between germline ends came to 14 bases. The CDR3 is 15 amino acids. The CDR3, as DNA: TGTGCCAGCAGTCCATCCGGGCCTGGGAACACTGAAGCTTTCTTT. This encodes CASSPSGPGNTEAFF.

Only one count was recorded for this clone. This chain uses TRBV5-6 with TRBJ2-1; the match to TRBD2 covers 7 bases. Germline V lookup: CDR1 SGHDT, CDR2 YYEEEE. Trimming cost V 3 bases and J 0 bases; bases outside gene matches: 9. The CDR3 runs 17 residues. The CDR3 sequence: CASSWGLASGSYNEQFF. The CDR3 bases are TGTGCCAGCAGCTGGGGCCTAGCTAGCGGCTCCTACAATGAGCAGTTCTTC. Supplemented by reference TRBV5-6 and TRBJ2-1, the full variable domain reads DAGVTQSPTHLIKTRGQQVTLRCSPKSGHDTVSWYQQALGQGPQFIFQYYEEEERQRGNFPDRFSGHQFPNYSSELNVNALLLGDSALYLCASSWGLASGSYNEQFFGPGTRLTVL.

This chain links TRBV2 with TRBJ2-2; weak D call: TRBD2 (7 bases). The germline gives CDR1 SNHLY, CDR2 FYNNEI. Trimming cost V 1 base and J 5 bases, with 14 bases left between them. The CDR3 has 16 amino acids. The CDR3 region has the DNA TGTGCCAGCAGTGAAGTTAGGGGGGGCGTTACCGGGGAGCTGTTTTTT. It yields the protein CASSEVRGGVTGELFF. The full variable domain, its missing parts supplied by reference TRBV2 and TRBJ2-2, is EPEVTQTPSHQVTQMGQEVILRCVPISNHLYFYWYRQILGQKVEFLVSFYNNEISEKSEIFDDQFSVERPDGSNFTLKIRSTKLEDSAMYFCASSEVRGGVTGELFFGEGSRLTVL.

The rearrangement uses TRBV18 and TRBJ2-7; the match to TRBD1 covers 10 bases. The germline V gene encodes CDR1 KGHSH and CDR2 LQKENI. The CDR3 has 12 amino acids. V gave up 6 bases and J gave up 7 bases; unmatched junction bases: 3. CDR3 in amino acids: CASSDRGQEQYF. For the CDR3, the DNA is TGTGCCAGCTCCGACAGGGGGCAGGAGCAGTACTTC.

This clone occurred a few times. The chain is built from TRBV11-1 and TRBJ2-7; TRBD1 matches 10 bases. V was pared by 5 bases and J by 1 base, with 2 bases of the junction left unmatched. The CDR3 loop spans 14 amino acids. Germline CDR1 and CDR2: SGHAT and FQDESV (reference sequence). This CDR3 reads CASSPDRGSYEQYF. CDR3 in DNA: TGTGCCAGCAGCCCGGACAGGGGGTCCTACGAGCAGTACTTC.

The chain recombines TRBV6-6 with TRBJ2-3, with TRBD2 matching over 8 bases. J was trimmed by 4 bases and V by 5 bases; bases with no gene match: 5. Germline-derived CDR1 and CDR2 are MNHNY and SVGAGI (reference sequence). The CDR3 loop spans 14 amino acids. CDR3 protein: CASSQRGTPDTQYF. The CDR3 nucleotides read TGTGCCAGCAGTCAGCGGGGGACCCCAGATACGCAGTATTTT.

The gene calls are TRBV30 and TRBJ2-7; TRBD1 matches at 8 bases. The CDR3 has 14 residues. J was trimmed by 3 bases and V by 3 bases; bases with no gene match: 7. Per the germline V gene, CDR1 is GTSNPN and CDR2 is SVGIG (reference sequence). CDR3 nucleotides: TGTGCCTGGAGAAAGACAGGGGTTAACTACGAGCAGTACTTC. Translating it yields CAWRKTGVNYEQYF.

This chain links TRBV18 with TRBJ2-7; 10 nucleotides agree with TRBD2. V shed 1 base and J 5 bases; nucleotides not matched to a gene: 8. Per germline, CDR1 KGHSH and CDR2 LQKENI. This CDR3 has 16 amino acids. CDR3: CASSPLRSSGGNEQYF. CDR3 sequence (DNA): TGTGCCAGCTCACCACTCCGGTCTAGCGGGGGAAACGAGCAGTACTTC.

The chain has TRBV9 and TRBJ1-1; D is ambiguous. The CDR3 covers 16 residues. Trimming shortened V by 1 base and J by 1 base, and 14 bases separated the two germline ends. Looked up from germline, CDR1 is SGDLS and CDR2 is YYNGEE. The CDR3 loop is CASSVMGSFGNTEAFF. CDR3 bases: TGTGCCAGCAGCGTAATGGGGTCGTTTGGGAACACTGAAGCTTTCTTT.

In this sample, this clone turned up a few times. The chain carries TRBV11-3 and TRBJ1-1; 9 bases line up with TRBD1. Germline V CDR1 and CDR2: SGHNT, YENEEA. J lost 3 bases, V lost 4 bases, and 9 bases had no gene match. The CDR3 is made up of 16 amino acids. The CDR3 sequence: CASSSGQGKGDTEAFF. The CDR3 coding sequence is TGTGCCAGCAGCTCGGGACAGGGTAAAGGGGACACTGAAGCTTTCTTT. Combining the CDR3 with reference TRBV11-3 and TRBJ1-1 gives the whole variable domain EAGVVQSPRYKIIEKKQPVAFWCNPISGHNTLYWYLQNLGQGPELLIRYENEEAVDDSQLPKDRFSAERLKGVDSTLKIQPAELGDSAVYLCASSSGQGKGDTEAFFGQGTRLTVV.

The rearrangement uses TRBV19 and TRBJ1-2; D unresolved. The CDR3 is 10 residues long. Germline CDR1 reads LNHDA; CDR2 reads SQIVND (reference sequence). V was shortened by 7 bases and J by 7 bases, with 7 bases between the two germline ends. The CDR3: CASKGSGYTF. CDR3 DNA: TGTGCCAGTAAAGGCTCTGGCTACACCTTC.

The J gene is TRBJ2-7, the V gene TRBV7-8, with D perhaps given as TRBD1 or TRBD2 (6 bases each). Germline V lookup: CDR1 SGHVS, CDR2 FQNEAQ. The V end was cut by 7 bases, the J end by 2 bases, with 15 bases between. There are 14 residues in the CDR3. The CDR3 DNA reads as TGTGCCAGCAAAAGGGGGGAGGACACCTACGAGCAGTACTTC. This gives the protein CASKRGEDTYEQYF.

This chain links TRBV7-2 with TRBJ1-1; D uncertain. The CDR3 has 13 amino acids. The germline CDR1 and CDR2 sequences are SGHTA and FQGNSA. Deletions cut 2 bases from V and 1 base from J, with 5 bases between. CDR3 region: CASSLIQNTEAFF. The CDR3 DNA reads TGTGCCAGCAGCTTAATACAGAACACTGAAGCTTTCTTT.

V usage is TRBV29-1 and J usage is TRBJ2-5, with D uncertain. The V end was cut by 1 base, the J end by 5 bases, with 11 bases between. The CDR3 sequence is 13 residues long. Germline assignment: CDR1 SQVTM and CDR2 ANQGSEA. The CDR3 sequence is CSVEAQLGETQYF. CDR3 DNA: TGCAGCGTTGAAGCTCAACTCGGCGAGACCCAGTACTTC.

Points on this clone: The junction does not match germline at one end; this may be a read error. The chain employs TRBV5-1 and TRBJ2-7; TRBD1 matches at 8 bases. The CDR3 totals 14 residues. Germline V gene data show CDR1 as SGHRS and CDR2 as YFSETQ. In DNA, the CDR3 is TGCGCCAGCAGAGAGGGACAGGCCTCCCACGAGCAGTACTTC. The encoded protein is CASREGQASHEQYF.

This clone was counted only a few times. The V gene is TRBV5-1, the J gene TRBJ1-5, with 9 positions matching TRBD1. The CDR3 is 15 residues long. Trimming cost V 2 bases and J 6 bases; bases outside gene matches: 6. Germline V gene sequence: CDR1 SGHRS, CDR2 YFSETQ. The CDR3 loop reads CASSFDGTGSQPQHF. The CDR3 nucleotides are TGCGCCAGCAGCTTCGATGGGACAGGGAGTCAGCCCCAGCATTTT.

The J gene is TRBJ2-7, the V gene TRBV6-1; 9 bases are shared with TRBD1. CDR1 is MNHNS, CDR2 SASEGT, per germline. The CDR3 has 15 residues. V lost 7 bases, J lost 4 bases, and 11 bases stayed unmatched. The DNA for the CDR3 is TGTGCCAGCAATCCTCCGGGACAGGGATTATACGAGCAGTACTTC. Translated, it gives CASNPPGQGLYEQYF.

A single count supports this clone. This chain uses TRBV6-6 with TRBJ1-1; 9 bases line up with TRBD1. The V and J ends lost 8 bases and 5 bases, in that order; junction bases with no gene match: 6. This CDR3 region has 13 residues. Per the germline V gene, CDR1 is MNHNY and CDR2 is SVGAGI (reference sequence). The CDR3 sequence is CASSTGGRTEAFF. The CDR3 DNA is TGTGCCAGCTCGACAGGGGGACGGACTGAAGCTTTCTTT.